This section outlines one T cell receptor beta chain sequence together with its context. CDR1 and CDR2 (germline): SGHRS, YFSETQ. The CDR3 extends over 15 amino acids. With V trimmed by 0 bases and J by 6 bases, 6 bases remained unmatched. The data derive from a study of blood T cell repertoires in COVID-19. Study overall: Acute and convalescent COVID-19 specimens originated in the United States, Italy and Spain. Sources were T cells, B-cell-depleted T cells, or PBMCs; the material itself was cDNA or gDNA.

In the original analysis: Researchers report that nucleated cell counts were estimated from reference gene primer amplification. Assay: immunoSEQ multiplex PCR; the TCRdb copy retains only in-frame clones and omits some. D and trimming were read from the DNA, whereas the V and J calls and clone size are those reported in that table. This table holds approximately 89,000 clones, 90% to 95% found once. The chain is built from TRBV5-1 and TRBJ2-1, with 7 bases aligning to TRBD1. This TCR came from a human donor with active COVID-19. The donor label of this sample is uncertain. Sequencing was performed on peripheral blood. CDR3 region: CASSLVRTGFNEQFF. CDR3 nucleotide sequence: TGCGCCAGCAGCTTGGTTCGGACAGGCTTCAATGAGCAGTTCTTC.